This T cell receptor (beta chain) derives from a study of post-analysis software for immune sequencing data. Study-level background: In terms of disease course, relapsing-remitting, secondary progressive and progressive-relapsing multiple sclerosis were included. Study results and caveats: F measure grouped same-batch samples tightly together. Comparison with controls showed significantly lower normalized Chao1 diversity in multiple sclerosis patients.

Researchers reported that TCR beta cDNA libraries carried unique molecular identifiers. TCRdb re-analysed the PCR reads in MiXCR, keeping a single row per CDR3 protein. The sample contains about 770,000 distinct CDR3 sequences, around 42% of which appear only once. As concerns this clonotype: Its antigen remains unknown.

Material for sequencing was blood. The TCR was taken from a girl aged 10-17 years with multiple sclerosis.

The CDR3 spells CASSLASGFAYNEQFF. The CDR3 DNA sequence: TGTGCCAGCAGTTTGGCTAGCGGGTTCGCCTACAATGAGCAGTTCTTC. The chain has TRBV27 and TRBJ2-1, with TRBD2 matching over 8 bases. The CDR3 is 16 residues long. CDR1 is MNHEY and CDR2 is SMNVEV in the germline V gene (reference sequence). With 3 bases clipped from V and 2 bases from J, the junction kept 6 bases outside the gene matches.